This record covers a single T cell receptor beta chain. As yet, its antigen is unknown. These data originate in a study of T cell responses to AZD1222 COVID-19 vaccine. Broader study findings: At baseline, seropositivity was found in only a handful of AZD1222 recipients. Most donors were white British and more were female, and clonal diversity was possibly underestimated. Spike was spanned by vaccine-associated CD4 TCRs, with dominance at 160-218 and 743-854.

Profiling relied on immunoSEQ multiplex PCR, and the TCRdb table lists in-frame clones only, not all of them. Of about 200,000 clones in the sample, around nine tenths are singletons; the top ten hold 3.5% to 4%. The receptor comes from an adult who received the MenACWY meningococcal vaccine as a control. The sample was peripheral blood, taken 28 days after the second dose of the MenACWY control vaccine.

The CDR3, as DNA: TGTGCCTGGAAAGGGGGGGGCCGTGTGGCCTACGAGCAGTACTTC. This encodes CAWKGGGRVAYEQYF. This sequence joins TRBV30 and TRBJ2-7; a weak D match, TRBD2 (7 bases). The germline gives CDR1 GTSNPN, CDR2 SVGIG (reference sequence). V dropped 4 bases and J dropped 2 bases, with 18 bases sitting between them. The CDR3 extends over 15 amino acids. Looking up the rest from reference TRBV30 and TRBJ2-7 gives the full variable domain: SQTIHQWPATLVQPVGSPLSLECTVEGTSNPNLYWYRQAAGRGLQLLFYSVGIGQISSEVPQNLSASRPQDRQFILSSKKLLLSDSGFYLCAWKGGGRVAYEQYFGPGTRLTVT.